The 20 T cell receptor beta chains listed next were all sequenced from one sample in a study of T-cell reconstitution after alpha-beta-depleted transplantation in children. Unique molecular identifiers were incorporated into the prepared TCRbeta library. TCRdb reprocessed the PCR reads with MiXCR, giving one entry per CDR3 protein. Counted here are fewer than 250,000 distinct CDR3 sequences, approximately 15% occurring once; the ten biggest clones make up about 39%. The sample here was PBMCs, mostly from graft donor cells, taken 360 days after TCRalphabeta/CD19-depleted stem cell transplant. These receptors came from a male patient aged 2 to 9 who had a stem cell transplant for acute lymphoblastic leukemia, so the T cells may come from the graft donor.

In this sample, this clonotype turned up many times. The chain links TRBV7-6 to TRBJ2-7, with D tentatively TRBD1 or TRBD2 (5 bases each). Germline CDR1 is SGHVS and CDR2 is FNYEAQ. The CDR3 runs to 14 residues. Trimming cost V 0 bases and J 0 bases, with 6 bases left between them. The CDR3 DNA reads TGTGCCAGCAGCTTAGCGGGGACCTCCTACGAGCAGTACTTC. Translated, it gives CASSLAGTSYEQYF.

This clonotype was seen a handful of times. The chain combines TRBV5-1 with TRBJ2-5; tentative D call: TRBD1 (5 bases). This CDR3 is built from 13 residues. V dropped 4 bases and J dropped 6 bases, with 13 bases sitting between them. Germline CDR1 SGHRS, CDR2 YFSETQ. The CDR3 DNA sequence: TGCGCCAGCAGCCAGACAGAAAGTAAGACCCAGTACTTC. It translates to CASSQTESKTQYF.

This clonotype was found a few times. V is TRBV20-1 and J is TRBJ1-2; TRBD1 matches at 7 bases. V dropped 5 bases and J dropped 4; count of bases not matched to a gene: 16. CDR1 DFQATT and CDR2 SNEGSKA come from the germline V gene (reference sequence). CDR3 length equals 16 residues. CDR3 nucleotides: TGCAGTGCTTCACATCTCCCCCAGGGGGGCACCTATGGCTACACCTTC. Its protein is CSASHLPQGGTYGYTF.

This clonotype was picked up a small number of times. The V gene is TRBV29-1, the J gene TRBJ2-5; D gene ambiguous. V shed 5 bases and J shed 2 bases, with 15 bases lying between them. This CDR3 region has 14 residues. From germline, CDR1 is SQVTM and CDR2 ANQGSEA. The DNA of the CDR3 is TGCAGCGTTTCCCGCCTGACAATACAAGAGACCCAGTACTTC. Its protein is CSVSRLTIQETQYF.

This clonotype has more than one count but fewer than ten. This chain connects TRBV12-3 or TRBV12-4 to TRBJ2-5; the match to TRBD1 covers 7 bases. V lost 3 bases to trimming and J lost 1 base; unmatched junction nucleotides: 2. This CDR3 contains 14 residues. CDR3 bases: TGTGCCAGCAGTTTCCCAGGGGGCCAAGAGACCCAGTACTTC. This translates into CASSFPGGQETQYF.

This clonotype was seen only a few times. The gene calls are TRBV7-8 and TRBJ2-2, with D tentatively TRBD1 (5 bases). Germline values: CDR1 SGHVS, CDR2 FQNEAQ. CDR3 length equals 17 residues. Trimming took 5 bases from V and 4 from J, leaving 20 bases between them. CDR3 DNA sequence: TGTGCCAGCAGCCTACGCCACCTGCAGGGAAGCACCGGGGAGCTGTTTTTT. Translation: CASSLRHLQGSTGELFF.

This clonotype has a count of ten or more. The V and J genes are TRBV5-1 and TRBJ2-1; possible D gene TRBD2, 6 bases. The CDR3 totals 14 residues. Germline CDR1 SGHRS, CDR2 YFSETQ. Trimming cost V 4 bases and J 2 bases, with 10 bases left between them. CDR3 sequence reads: CASSPGDPYNEQFF. The CDR3 nucleotides are TGCGCCAGCAGCCCGGGGGACCCCTACAATGAGCAGTTCTTC.

The rearrangement uses TRBV6-2 or TRBV6-3 and TRBJ2-5, with 7 bases fitting TRBD2. Germline V gene data show CDR1 as MNHEY and CDR2 as SVGEGT. The CDR3 is 14 amino acids. The junction had 6 bases not matched to a gene; V was cut back by 5 bases and J by 3 bases. As DNA, the CDR3 is TGTGCCAGCAGTCACACCCGGGGGGAAGAGACCCAGTACTTC. Residues: CASSHTRGEETQYF.

This chain connects TRBV12-3 or TRBV12-4 to TRBJ1-2; TRBD1 is a possible D gene (6 bases). Trimming left V 5 bases short and J 3 bases short, with 19 bases between. The CDR3 is 16 amino acids. The CDR3: CASSRVGGASYYGYTF. The CDR3 bases are TGTGCCAGCAGTAGGGTTGGGGGGGCGAGTTACTATGGCTACACCTTC.

This clonotype was seen only a few times. This chain uses TRBV11-2 with TRBJ2-2; 7 bases align to TRBD2. The CDR3 contains 15 residues. The ends lost 4 bases at V and 6 bases at J; junction bases unmatched: 8. Germline CDR1 reads SGHAT; CDR2 reads FQNNGV. The CDR3 loop is CASSWAGVLAGELFF. Here the CDR3 DNA reads TGTGCCAGCAGCTGGGCGGGGGTGTTGGCCGGGGAGCTGTTTTTT.

A few counts support this clonotype. The chain uses TRBV3-1 and TRBJ2-4; no firm D call. Trimming removed 0 bases from V and 10 bases from J, with 4 bases in between. CDR1 is LGHDT, CDR2 YNNKEL, per germline (reference sequence). The CDR3 consists of 11 residues. Here the CDR3 DNA reads TGTGCCAGCAGCCAAGATGGGATTCAGTACTTC. It specifies CASSQDGIQYF.

The chain uses TRBV14 and TRBJ2-3, with unresolved D. The germline gives CDR1 SGHDN, CDR2 FVKESK. The CDR3 spans 17 residues. With 4 bases removed from V and 0 bases from J, the gap between germline ends came to 17 bases. CDR3 bases: TGTGCCAGCAGCCGTGGGTCAGGACGCTCTAGCACAGATACGCAGTATTTT. Translated: CASSRGSGRSSTDTQYF.

The chain carries TRBV2 and TRBJ1-5; D not certain. Trimming cost V 8 bases and J 7 bases, with 15 bases left between them. The CDR3 totals 13 residues. Germline V CDR1 and CDR2: SNHLY, FYNNEI. In DNA, the CDR3 is TGTGCCAGCGGATTCGAGCTCAACCAGCCCCAGCATTTT. Protein sequence: CASGFELNQPQHF.

The V and J genes are TRBV5-1 and TRBJ2-7, with D unresolved. Germline loops: CDR1 SGHRS, CDR2 YFSETQ. The CDR3 sequence is 12 residues long. Trimming left V 0 bases short and J 4 bases short, with 5 bases between. The CDR3 DNA reads TGCGCCAGCAGCTTGGTAGAGTACGAGCAGTACTTC. This translates into CASSLVEYEQYF.

This clonotype showed up just a few times. J is TRBJ1-2 and V is TRBV5-1, with 8 bases identical to TRBD1. CDR3 length: 19 residues. Germline loops: CDR1 SGHRS, CDR2 YFSETQ. V lost 0 bases and J lost 6; bases outside the gene matches: 19. The CDR3 protein is CASSLGHTGQVGALDGYTF. For the CDR3, the DNA is TGCGCCAGCAGCTTGGGCCACACGGGACAGGTGGGGGCTTTGGATGGCTACACCTTC.

This clonotype was recorded a few times. The chain uses TRBV5-1 and TRBJ2-1; TRBD2 matches 8 bases. Unmatched junction bases numbered 7, after V lost 3 bases and J lost 5 bases. CDR1 and CDR2 from the germline V gene are SGHRS and YFSETQ. The CDR3 is 15 residues long. The CDR3 region is CASSSAGGSHNEQFF. As DNA, the CDR3 is TGCGCCAGCAGCTCTGCGGGGGGATCTCACAATGAGCAGTTCTTC.

This clonotype showed up just a few times. The rearrangement joins TRBV7-2 to TRBJ2-1; a possible D gene is TRBD2 (6 bases). This CDR3 has 16 amino acids. Trimming stripped 7 bases from V and 9 bases from J, with 25 bases between. Germline CDR1 reads SGHTA; CDR2 reads FQGNSA. The CDR3 DNA reads as TGTGCCAGCACAAGGGGCCAGCGGGCCCTCCGGGGTGAGCAGTTCTTC. Amino acid sequence: CASTRGQRALRGEQFF.

This clonotype was detected only a few times. CDR3: CASSTLGGKQFF. Written as DNA, the CDR3 is TGTGCCAGCAGCACCCTAGGGGGGAAGCAGTTCTTC. This chain uses TRBV5-8 with TRBJ2-1; the D gene could be TRBD1 or TRBD2 (6 bases each). V dropped 4 bases and J dropped 11 bases, with 13 bases sitting between them. The germline CDR1 and CDR2 sequences are SGHTS and YDEGEE. The CDR3 totals 12 residues.

This clonotype has a handful of counts. The V gene is TRBV27, the J gene TRBJ2-2; 10 bases map to TRBD1. V lost 7 bases, J lost 7 bases, and 6 bases stayed unmatched. Germline CDR1 is MNHEY and CDR2 is SMNVEV (reference sequence). This CDR3 is 14 amino acids long. The DNA of the CDR3 is TGTGCCAGCAATCGGGACAGGGGCTTCGGGGAGCTGTTTTTT. Residues: CASNRDRGFGELFF.

The chain links TRBV4-1 to TRBJ2-7; 9 bases align to TRBD1. CDR1 and CDR2 from the germline V gene are MGHRA and YSYEKL. This CDR3 comprises 16 residues. Trimming removed 4 bases from V and 6 bases from J; junction bases left unmatched: 13. CDR3 sequence (DNA): TGCGCCAGCAGCCCGAGGATGGGGACAGGGAGGGCCGAGCAGTACTTC. Encoded protein: CASSPRMGTGRAEQYF.